A selection of T cell receptor beta chains follows, all from one sample in a study of shared clonotypes between healthy human individuals. Assay used: immunoSEQ multiplex PCR; TCRdb lists only in-frame clones, some missing. This table has 1.5 million to 1.9 million clones, 98% appearing once. The specimen was naive CD4+ T cells sorted from blood. The receptors shown here come from a man between 25 and 39 years old in good health. CDR3s include the opening cysteine and the closing phenylalanine or tryptophan. The order of the fields is D gene, J gene, V gene, clone size, CDR3 DNA, CDR3 protein. D genes are given only for firm matches. Some rows have no size entry. The others give once, few or many, or a class for an expanded clone.

.	TRBJ2-2	TRBV15	.	TGTGCCACCAGCAGAGATTTGGAGCTTCGGGAGCTGTTTTTT	CATSRDLELRELFF
TRBD2	TRBJ2-3	TRBV2	.	TGTGCCAGCATTTGGGAGGGCCCTCCCCCCACAGATACGCAGTATTTT	CASIWEGPPPTDTQYF
.	TRBJ2-1	TRBV4-3	.	TGCGCCAGCAGCCAAAATCCAAGCGGTAGCTCCTACAATGAGCAGTTCTTC	CASSQNPSGSSYNEQFF
.	TRBJ2-3	TRBV6-5	.	TGTGCCAGCAGTCGGACCACAGATACGCAGTATTTT	CASSRTTDTQYF
TRBD2	TRBJ2-1	TRBV7-9	.	TGTGCCAGCAGCCCGACTAGCGGGAGGGGGGATATATTAGGTGAGCAGTTCTTC	CASSPTSGRGDILGEQFF
.	TRBJ2-7	TRBV25-1	.	TGTGCCAGCAGTGGCCGTACACCCCCCTACGAGCAGTACTTC	CASSGRTPPYEQYF
TRBD2	TRBJ2-2	TRBV5-8	.	TGTGCCAGCAGCACCCCTAGCGGGATGTACACCGGGGAGCTGTTTTTT	CASSTPSGMYTGELFF
.	TRBJ1-5	TRBV2	.	TGTGCCAGCAGTGGGGTTCGGAATCAGCCCCAGCATTTT	CASSGVRNQPQHF
TRBD2	TRBJ2-1	TRBV5-1	.	TGCGCCAGCAGCTTGGGGACTAGCGGGAGTAACGAGCAGTTCTTC	CASSLGTSGSNEQFF
TRBD1	TRBJ1-5	TRBV29-1	.	TGCAGCGTTGGGCCCCGGGACAGGGGTAATCAGCCCCAGCATTTT	CSVGPRDRGNQPQHF
.	TRBJ2-2	TRBV28	once	TGTGCCGCAGCAACCCTCCCCGGAGGGGCCGTCGGGGAGCTGTTTTTT	CAAATLPGGAVGELFF
.	TRBJ1-3	TRBV7-8	.	TGTGCCAGCAGCCCAGCGCGGGCAGGGCTCGGAAACACCATATATTTT	CASSPARAGLGNTIYF
.	TRBJ2-6	TRBV30	.	TGTGCCTGGAGTGTCCTGGGTTTGGGGGCCAACGTCCTGACTTTC	CAWSVLGLGANVLTF
.	TRBJ2-7	TRBV7-9	.	TGTGCCAGCAGCTATAGCGGCCACAGCTCCTACGAGCAGTACTTC	CASSYSGHSSYEQYF
TRBD1	TRBJ1-3	TRBV6-4	once	TGTGCCAGCAGTGACGTGGGGGACAGCTCTGGAAACACCATATATTTT	CASSDVGDSSGNTIYF
.	TRBJ1-2	TRBV25-1	once	TGTGCCAGCAGGGTAACAGGTTCGGAGGGCTACACCTTC	CASRVTGSEGYTF
TRBD2	TRBJ2-7	TRBV28	.	TGTGCCAGCAGTCACCGACTAGCGGGGGGTCCTCTCTACGAGCAGTACTTC	CASSHRLAGGPLYEQYF
.	TRBJ2-7	TRBV14	.	TGTGCCAGCAGCCAATCCTCGGGGACCTCCTACGAGCAGTACTTC	CASSQSSGTSYEQYF
.	TRBJ2-1	TRBV5-1	.	TGCGCCAGCAGCCTCGACACAGGCGTTTCCTACAATGAGCAGTTCTTC	CASSLDTGVSYNEQFF
TRBD1	TRBJ2-7	TRBV6-1	.	TGTGCCAGCAGTAGGGACAGGGTATACGAGCAGTACTTC	CASSRDRVYEQYF
.	TRBJ1-1	TRBV4-1	.	TGCGCCAGCAGCCAAGACCTTCACCGGACTGAAGCTTTCTTT	CASSQDLHRTEAFF
TRBD2	TRBJ2-3	TRBV27	.	TGTGCCAGCAGTCCCCTAGCGGGAGTGTTCTCAGATACGCAGTATTTT	CASSPLAGVFSDTQYF
.	TRBJ2-2	TRBV29-1	.	TGCAGCGTGTGGCGGGGATACACCGGGGAGCTGTTTTTT	CSVWRGYTGELFF
.	TRBJ1-4	TRBV18	.	TGTGCCAGCTCACCGAATTCGCGAGAAAAACTGTTTTTT	CASSPNSREKLFF
TRBD1	TRBJ2-7	TRBV7-2	.	TGTGCCAGCAGCTTTGGGAGGACAGGGGCTACCTACGAGCAGTACTTC	CASSFGRTGATYEQYF
.	TRBJ1-1	TRBV29-1	.	TGCAGCGCCAAACAGCGGGGGGCTATCACTGAAGCTTTCTTT	CSAKQRGAITEAFF
.	TRBJ2-7	TRBV5-1	.	TGCGCCAGCAGCTTGCGGGGGTTAACGGCAGGGTCGGGCGAGCAGTACTTC	CASSLRGLTAGSGEQYF
.	TRBJ2-7	TRBV7-8	.	TGTGCCAGCAGCCAAGGAAGAATTACGTGGTTGGAGCAGTACTTC	CASSQGRITWLEQYF
.	TRBJ2-3	TRBV7-2	.	TGTGCCAGCAGCCCAGGTTCGGGGGCCCTGAGCACAGATACGCAGTATTTT	CASSPGSGALSTDTQYF
.	TRBJ2-3	TRBV13	.	TGTGCCAGCAGCCACACGGAACCCACAGATACGCAGTATTTT	CASSHTEPTDTQYF
.	TRBJ1-1	TRBV10-1	.	TGCGCCAGCAGGTCGCTGGTTTGGGGGACTGAAGCTTTCTTT	CASRSLVWGTEAFF
.	TRBJ1-1	TRBV6-1	many	TGTGCCAGCAGTGGCCGGGACGGACTCACTGAAGCTTTCTTT	CASSGRDGLTEAFF
TRBD2	TRBJ2-1	TRBV10-3	.	TGTGCCATCAGTGACTCCGGGACTAGCTTTAACAATGAGCAGTTCTTC	CAISDSGTSFNNEQFF
TRBD2	TRBJ2-1	TRBV7-9	.	TGTGCCAGCAGCTCGCGGGTCAGCGGGAGGGGGGATGAGCAGTTCTTC	CASSSRVSGRGDEQFF
.	TRBJ1-1	TRBV29-1	.	TGCAGCGTTAGGATACCGGGACGGGTTACTGAAGCTTTCTTT	CSVRIPGRVTEAFF
.	TRBJ1-2	TRBV4-1	.	TGCGCCAGCAGCCTAGGGAGGACAGTAAACTATGGCTACACCTTC	CASSLGRTVNYGYTF
.	TRBJ1-2	TRBV7-8	.	TGTGCCAGCAGCTTAAAACCGCCCGGCTACACCTTC	CASSLKPPGYTF
.	TRBJ1-3	TRBV6-5	.	TGTGCCAGTCGACAGAGCTCTGGAAACACCATATATTTT	CASRQSSGNTIYF
.	TRBJ2-3	TRBV5-1	.	TGCGCCAGCAGCTCTCCAAAAGGCGGGCGGGTTCCAGATACGCAGTATTTT	CASSSPKGGRVPDTQYF
.	TRBJ2-3	TRBV9	.	TGTGCCAGCAGCGAGGCCCCCGGAGGAGGCACAGATACGCAGTATTTT	CASSEAPGGGTDTQYF
.	TRBJ2-1	TRBV5-6	.	TGTGCCAGCAGCTTTCCCATGGGTGAGCAGTTCTTC	CASSFPMGEQFF
TRBD2	TRBJ2-1	TRBV7-9	.	TGTGCCAGCAGCTTCCCGGGACTAGACAATGAGCAGTTCTTC	CASSFPGLDNEQFF
.	TRBJ2-7	TRBV10-3	once	TGTGCCATCAGTGAAAGAGACCAGGTGATCGGAGGGGCCTACGAGCAGTACTTC	CAISERDQVIGGAYEQYF
.	TRBJ2-7	TRBV29-1	.	TGCAGCGTCCGGTACTTGACTAGTGGGTCCTACGAGCAGTACTTC	CSVRYLTSGSYEQYF
.	TRBJ1-1	TRBV14	.	TGTGCCAGCAGTCAAAGTTTTGGGGGGCTAACTGAAGCTTTCTTT	CASSQSFGGLTEAFF
.	TRBJ1-2	TRBV7-8	.	TGTGCCAGCAGCTTCGGGGGGTTCGGCTATGGCTACACCTTC	CASSFGGFGYGYTF
.	TRBJ2-7	TRBV7-9	.	TGTGCCAGCAGCTTTTTTGCTGTCCTAGCCGGGGGCGAGCAGTACTTC	CASSFFAVLAGGEQYF
TRBD2	TRBJ2-7	TRBV5-1	once	TGCGCCAGCAATGCAGCGGGAGGGCCGGGAGAGCAGTACTTC	CASNAAGGPGEQYF
.	TRBJ1-1	TRBV5-1	.	TGCGCCAGCAGCTTGGCGTCACTGAACACTGAAGCTTTCTTT	CASSLASLNTEAFF
.	TRBJ1-5	TRBV6-1	.	TGTGCCAGCAGTGAAATCGGGGGTTCAGGGCAGCCCCAGCATTTT	CASSEIGGSGQPQHF
TRBD2	TRBJ2-7	TRBV14	.	TGTGCCAGCAGCCCACCTAGCGGGAGGACTAGATACGAGCAGTACTTC	CASSPPSGRTRYEQYF
TRBD2	TRBJ2-7	TRBV7-8	.	TGTGCCAGCAGCCTCCCTGGGACTAGGGGTTACGAGCAGTACTTC	CASSLPGTRGYEQYF
TRBD1	TRBJ2-7	TRBV11-3	.	TGTGCCAGCAGCTTAGGGACAGGGGCCTACGAGCAGTACTTC	CASSLGTGAYEQYF
.	TRBJ2-7	TRBV6-5	.	TGTGCCAGCAGTTACAGGACGTTGGACGAGCAGTACTTC	CASSYRTLDEQYF
TRBD1	TRBJ2-7	TRBV2	.	TGTGCCAGCAGTCCAAGACAGGGTGGGGTCAACTACGAGCAGTACTTC	CASSPRQGGVNYEQYF